This is a list of T cell receptor beta chains from one sample in a study of shared clonotypes between healthy human individuals. Some clones are missing from TCRdb's copy, which holds only in-frame ones; the method was immunoSEQ multiplex PCR. The sample shows approximately 2.3 million clones, approximately 95% of them seen only once. The sample was naive CD4+ T cells from PBMCs. The receptors derive from a man between 18 and 29 years old in good health. Some clones in this sample may be carry-over from other donors' samples. The CDR3 runs from the conserved cysteine through the conserved F or W. The D gene is left open where the match is weak. Where a row states a size, it is once, few, many or the class of an expanded clone; other rows omit it.

d_call: .
j_call: TRBJ1-4
v_call: TRBV28
clone_size: .
cdr3_nt: TGTGCCAGCAGTGCCCCCCGAGGGGGGGGAAATGAAAAACTGTTTTTT
cdr3_aa: CASSAPRGGGNEKLFF

d_call: TRBD1
j_call: TRBJ1-1
v_call: TRBV5-4
clone_size: .
cdr3_nt: TGTGCCAGTGACGAGCCGGGACAGAGATACACTGAAGCTTTCTTT
cdr3_aa: CASDEPGQRYTEAFF

d_call: .
j_call: TRBJ1-5
v_call: TRBV19
clone_size: .
cdr3_nt: TGTGCCAGTAGTATAGAGGGTCGGCCCCAGCATTTT
cdr3_aa: CASSIEGRPQHF

d_call: .
j_call: TRBJ1-1
v_call: TRBV19
clone_size: .
cdr3_nt: TGTGCCAGTAGTATTGGGACGAAGAACACTGAAGCTTTCTTT
cdr3_aa: CASSIGTKNTEAFF

d_call: .
j_call: TRBJ2-5
v_call: TRBV4-2
clone_size: .
cdr3_nt: TGTGCCAGCAGCTATAGACCCCTCCAAAGGGAACAAGAGACCCAGTACTTC
cdr3_aa: CASSYRPLQREQETQYF

d_call: TRBD1
j_call: TRBJ2-7
v_call: TRBV19
clone_size: once
cdr3_nt: TGTGCCAGTAGTCCCTCCGGGGGGACAGGGGCCTACGAGCAGTACTTC
cdr3_aa: CASSPSGGTGAYEQYF

d_call: .
j_call: TRBJ2-7
v_call: TRBV5-6
clone_size: .
cdr3_nt: TGTGCCAGCAGCTGGGGGAGACTAGGAGGGAATCACGAGCAGTACTTC
cdr3_aa: CASSWGRLGGNHEQYF

d_call: .
j_call: TRBJ2-7
v_call: TRBV5-1
clone_size: .
cdr3_nt: TGCGCCAGCAGTGTCGTCGGACAGAACCACGAGCAGTACTTC
cdr3_aa: CASSVVGQNHEQYF

d_call: .
j_call: TRBJ2-7
v_call: TRBV2
clone_size: .
cdr3_nt: TGTGCCAGCAGGGGTCCGGGTGGCTACGAGCAGTACTTC
cdr3_aa: CASRGPGGYEQYF

d_call: TRBD1
j_call: TRBJ2-1
v_call: TRBV9
clone_size: .
cdr3_nt: TGTGCCAGCAGCCCCCGGACAGGGTCCTACAATGAGCAGTTCTTC
cdr3_aa: CASSPRTGSYNEQFF

d_call: .
j_call: TRBJ2-3
v_call: TRBV11-2
clone_size: .
cdr3_nt: TGTGCCAGCAGCTTCAAACAGGGCACAGATACGCAGTATTTT
cdr3_aa: CASSFKQGTDTQYF

d_call: .
j_call: TRBJ2-2
v_call: TRBV6-5
clone_size: .
cdr3_nt: TGTGCCAGTCGACAGGTAGCGAACACCGGGGAGCTGTTTTTT
cdr3_aa: CASRQVANTGELFF

d_call: TRBD1
j_call: TRBJ2-7
v_call: TRBV6-1
clone_size: .
cdr3_nt: TGTGCCAGCAGTGCCCGGACAGGGACATATTCCTACGAGCAGTACTTC
cdr3_aa: CASSARTGTYSYEQYF

d_call: .
j_call: TRBJ2-7
v_call: TRBV29-1
clone_size: .
cdr3_nt: TGCAGCGTTGAAGATCGAGTAGAGAGGGAGCGAAGTAGGAGCTCCTACGAGCAGTACTTC
cdr3_aa: CSVEDRVERERSRSSYEQYF

d_call: .
j_call: TRBJ1-2
v_call: TRBV19
clone_size: .
cdr3_nt: TGTGCCAGTAGTACGAGCCCCGACTATGGCTACACCTTC
cdr3_aa: CASSTSPDYGYTF